The 10 T cell receptor beta chains reported below all come from one sample, sequenced in a study of regulatory T cells in long-lasting Graves disease. Time point reported: newly diagnosed GD, antithyroid drugs for less than 3 months. PBMC RNA was the source of the TCR library. iRepertoire HTBI primers and Arm-PCR of CDR3 regions built TCR beta libraries. TCRdb re-analysed the multiplex PCR reads in MiXCR, keeping a single row per CDR3 protein. Of 350,000 to 450,000 distinct CDR3 sequences in the sample, 15% were seen once. These records were also assigned to another study, of T cells in Graves' hyperthyroidism and ophthalmopathy.

The material was peripheral blood mononuclear cells (PBMCs), obtained at new diagnosis, from a patient treated with antithyroid drugs. The receptors were gathered from a woman aged 25 to 39 with Graves disease.

This clonotype has a count of ten or more. The rearrangement joins TRBV27 to TRBJ2-3, with D tentatively TRBD2 (6 bases). The tail of the sequence fits TRBJ2-5 better, so the J call may be wrong. The CDR3 sequence is 15 residues long. CDR1 and CDR2 from the germline V gene are MNHEY and SMNVEV (reference sequence). CDR3 sequence (DNA): TGTGCCAGCAGCGGAATACCGGGACTCTCAGAGACCCAGTACTTC. The encoded protein is CASSGIPGLSETQYF.

This clonotype was seen repeatedly, ten times or more. V usage is TRBV27 and J usage is TRBJ1-6; D uncertain. This CDR3 has 15 amino acids. Germline CDR1 and CDR2: MNHEY and SMNVEV (reference sequence). Between the trimmed V and J ends, which lost 2 bases and 7 bases, there was a span of 12 bases. DNA of the CDR3: TGTGCCAGCAGTTTAGGAGTGGTTCCAAATTCACCCCTCCACTTT. Translated, it gives CASSLGVVPNSPLHF.

The V and J genes are TRBV5-1 and TRBJ2-7; 13 nucleotides match TRBD2. The J call may be in error: the DNA end matches TRBJ2-3 better. The CDR3 length is 17 residues. Germline CDR1 is SGHRS and CDR2 is YFSETQ. CDR3 bases: TGCGCCAGCAGCTGGGGGACTAGCGGGGCACTCGCAGATACGCAGTATTTT. Translation: CASSWGTSGALADTQYF.

This sequence joins TRBV19 and TRBJ1-4; D might be TRBD1 (5 bases). V lost 8 bases to trimming and J lost 7 bases, with 14 bases between them. The CDR3 runs 13 residues. Germline-derived CDR1 and CDR2 are LNHDA and SQIVND (reference sequence). CDR3 sequence: CASEGRGSEKLFF. The CDR3 region has the DNA TGTGCCAGTGAAGGTCGGGGGAGTGAAAAACTGTTTTTT.

The sample holds many counts of this clonotype. The chain carries TRBV29-1 and TRBJ2-3; 12 positions match TRBD2. The CDR3 contains 15 residues. V dropped 6 bases and J dropped 5; count of bases not matched to a gene: 9. Per the germline V gene, CDR1 is SQVTM and CDR2 is ANQGSEA. CDR3 amino acids: CSVGLAGRGGDTQYF. The DNA for the CDR3 is TGCAGCGTGGGACTAGCGGGCCGAGGGGGAGATACGCAGTATTTT.

CDR3 coding DNA: TGTGCCTGGAGTGTCGGAGGGAAAGCTTTCTTT. It yields the protein CAWSVGGKAFF. This chain joins TRBV30 and TRBJ1-1, with unresolved D. The CDR3 has 11 amino acids. V shed 0 bases and J shed 9 bases, with 8 bases lying between them. CDR1 is GTSNPN, CDR2 SVGIG, per germline (reference sequence).

This chain joins TRBV28 and TRBJ1-1, with D perhaps matching TRBD1 (6 bases). The CDR3 is 15 residues long. Germline V gives CDR1 MDHEN, CDR2 SYDVKM. V was cut by 5 bases and J by 1 base, with 14 bases left in between. CDR3 sequence (DNA): TGTGCCAGCAGTCAAAAAACAGGGTGGAACACTGAAGCTTTCTTT. As protein: CASSQKTGWNTEAFF.

This clonotype showed up many times. The chain is built from TRBV7-9 and TRBJ2-1; D is tentatively TRBD1 or TRBD2 (5 bases each). Deletions cut 1 base from V and 3 bases from J, with 16 bases between. The CDR3 has 17 residues. Germline CDR1 and CDR2: SEHNR and FQNEAQ (reference sequence). CDR3 loop: CASSLEGRAGYYNEQFF. For the CDR3, the DNA is TGTGCCAGCAGCTTAGAGGGGAGAGCAGGGTACTACAATGAGCAGTTCTTC.

This clonotype appeared a few times. The rearrangement links TRBV28 to TRBJ2-7; tentatively, D is TRBD2 (6 bases). The CDR3 has 10 amino acids. The germline V and J ends were trimmed by 10 bases and 7 bases, with 11 bases remaining between them. In germline, CDR1 is MDHEN, CDR2 SYDVKM. Here the CDR3 DNA reads TGTGCCACCGGCCGGGGGGAGCAGTACTTC. Translating it yields CATGRGEQYF.

This clonotype was seen at least ten times. V and J are TRBV30 and TRBJ1-2; 7 bases align to TRBD1. Losses at the gene ends were 2 bases for V and 6 bases for J; bases not matched to a gene: 9. This CDR3 spans 14 amino acids. Germline values: CDR1 GTSNPN, CDR2 SVGIG (reference sequence). CDR3 region: CAWSRRDRRNGYTF. The CDR3 DNA is TGTGCCTGGAGTAGGCGGGACAGAAGGAATGGCTACACCTTC.